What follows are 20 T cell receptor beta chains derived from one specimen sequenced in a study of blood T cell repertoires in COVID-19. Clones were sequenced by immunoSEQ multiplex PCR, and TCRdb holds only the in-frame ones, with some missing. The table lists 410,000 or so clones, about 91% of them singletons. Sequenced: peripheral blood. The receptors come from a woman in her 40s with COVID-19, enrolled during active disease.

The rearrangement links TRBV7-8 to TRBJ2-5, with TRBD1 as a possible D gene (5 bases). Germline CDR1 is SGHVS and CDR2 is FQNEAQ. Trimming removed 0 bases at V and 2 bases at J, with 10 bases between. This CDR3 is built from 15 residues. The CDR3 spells CASSLAAGLQETQYF. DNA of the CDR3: TGTGCCAGCAGCTTAGCGGCAGGGCTACAAGAGACCCAGTACTTC.

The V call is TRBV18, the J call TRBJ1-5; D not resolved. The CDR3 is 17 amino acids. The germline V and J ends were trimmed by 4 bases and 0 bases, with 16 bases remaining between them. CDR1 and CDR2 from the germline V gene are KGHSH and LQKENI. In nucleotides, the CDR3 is TGTGCCAGCTCACTATCACAAGACTCCTATAGCAATCAGCCCCAGCATTTT. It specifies CASSLSQDSYSNQPQHF.

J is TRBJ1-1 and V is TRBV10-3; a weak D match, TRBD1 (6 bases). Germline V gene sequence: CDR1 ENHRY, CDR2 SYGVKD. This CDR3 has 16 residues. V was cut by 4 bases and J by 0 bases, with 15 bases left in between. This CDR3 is CAISGARQALNTEAFF. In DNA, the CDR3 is TGTGCCATCAGTGGGGCCCGACAGGCCCTGAACACTGAAGCTTTCTTT.

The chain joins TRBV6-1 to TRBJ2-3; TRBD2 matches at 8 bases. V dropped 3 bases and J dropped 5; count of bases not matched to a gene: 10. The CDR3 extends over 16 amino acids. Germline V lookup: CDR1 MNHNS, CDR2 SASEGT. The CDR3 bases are TGTGCCAGCAGTGAGGTGGGGGGACTAGGGGAAGATACGCAGTATTTT. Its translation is CASSEVGGLGEDTQYF.

CDR3 protein: CASSLGRSNQPQHF. DNA of the CDR3: TGTGCCAGCAGCTTAGGGCGGAGCAATCAGCCCCAGCATTTT. This chain uses TRBV7-9 with TRBJ1-5, with D uncertain. Trimming removed 1 base from V and 1 base from J, with 5 bases in between. The CDR3 has 14 residues. Germline-derived CDR1 and CDR2 are SEHNR and FQNEAQ (reference sequence).

CDR3 sequence: CASSYSLATDTQYF. The CDR3 region has the DNA TGTGCCAGCAGTTACAGCCTAGCCACAGATACGCAGTATTTT. This chain joins TRBV6-2 or TRBV6-3 and TRBJ2-3; D is perhaps TRBD2 (5 bases). The CDR3 is 14 residues long. CDR1 is MNHEY and CDR2 is SVGEGT in the germline V gene. V lost 2 bases and J lost 2, with 8 bases in between.

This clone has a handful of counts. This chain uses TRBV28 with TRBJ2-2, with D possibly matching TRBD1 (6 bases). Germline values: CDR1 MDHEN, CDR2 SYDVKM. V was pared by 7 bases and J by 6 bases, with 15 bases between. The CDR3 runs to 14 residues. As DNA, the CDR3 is TGTGCCAGCAAGTCGGACAGACAGGCCGGGGAGCTGTTTTTT. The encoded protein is CASKSDRQAGELFF.

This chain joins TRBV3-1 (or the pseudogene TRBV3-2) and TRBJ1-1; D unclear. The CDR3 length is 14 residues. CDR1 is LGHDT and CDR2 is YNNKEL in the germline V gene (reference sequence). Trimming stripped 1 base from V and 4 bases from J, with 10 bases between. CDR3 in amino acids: CASSQAGRSTEAFF. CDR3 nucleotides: TGTGCCAGCAGCCAAGCCGGCAGGTCCACTGAAGCTTTCTTT.

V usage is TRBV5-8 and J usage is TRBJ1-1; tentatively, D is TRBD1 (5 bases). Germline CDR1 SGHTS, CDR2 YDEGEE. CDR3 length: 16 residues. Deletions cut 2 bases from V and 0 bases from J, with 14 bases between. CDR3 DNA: TGTGCCAGCAGCTTAGACAGCAACCTCTTGAACACTGAAGCTTTCTTT. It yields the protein CASSLDSNLLNTEAFF.

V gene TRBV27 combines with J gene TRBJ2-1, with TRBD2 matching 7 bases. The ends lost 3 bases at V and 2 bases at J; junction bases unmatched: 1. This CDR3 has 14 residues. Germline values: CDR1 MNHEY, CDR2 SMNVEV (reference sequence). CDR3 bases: TGTGCCAGCAGTTTGGGAGGGCCCTACAATGAGCAGTTCTTC. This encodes CASSLGGPYNEQFF.

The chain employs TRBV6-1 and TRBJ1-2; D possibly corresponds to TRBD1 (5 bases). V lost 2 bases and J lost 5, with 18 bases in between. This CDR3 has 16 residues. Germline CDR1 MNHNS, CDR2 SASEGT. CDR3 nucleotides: TGTGCCAGCAGTGAATTGGGGGGGACTGATATTTATGGCTACACCTTC. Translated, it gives CASSELGGTDIYGYTF.

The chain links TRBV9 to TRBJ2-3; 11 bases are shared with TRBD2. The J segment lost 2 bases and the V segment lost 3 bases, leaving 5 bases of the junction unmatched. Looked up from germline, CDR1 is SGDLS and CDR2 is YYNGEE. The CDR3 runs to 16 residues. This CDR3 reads CASSEGTSGYTDTQYF. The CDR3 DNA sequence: TGTGCCAGCAGCGAAGGGACTAGCGGCTACACAGATACGCAGTATTTT.

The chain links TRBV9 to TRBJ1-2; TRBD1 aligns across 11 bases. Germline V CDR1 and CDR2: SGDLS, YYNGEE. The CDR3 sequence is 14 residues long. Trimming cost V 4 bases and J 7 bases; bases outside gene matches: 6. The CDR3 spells CASSPRDRGAGYTF. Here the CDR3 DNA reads TGTGCCAGCAGCCCTCGGGACAGGGGGGCTGGCTACACCTTC.

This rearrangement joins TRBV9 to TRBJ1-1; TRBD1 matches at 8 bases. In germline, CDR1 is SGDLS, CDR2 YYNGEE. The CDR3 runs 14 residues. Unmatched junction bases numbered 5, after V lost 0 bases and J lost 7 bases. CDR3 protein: CASSVARGLGEAFF. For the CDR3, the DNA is TGTGCCAGCAGCGTAGCCAGGGGGCTGGGTGAAGCTTTCTTT.

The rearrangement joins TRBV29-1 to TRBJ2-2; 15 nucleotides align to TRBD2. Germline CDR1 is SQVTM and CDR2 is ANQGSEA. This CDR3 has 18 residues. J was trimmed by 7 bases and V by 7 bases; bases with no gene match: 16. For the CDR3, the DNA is TGCAGCGCGAGTTCAACAGGACTAGCGGGAGGGCCGTTCGGGGAGCTGTTTTTT. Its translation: CSASSTGLAGGPFGELFF.

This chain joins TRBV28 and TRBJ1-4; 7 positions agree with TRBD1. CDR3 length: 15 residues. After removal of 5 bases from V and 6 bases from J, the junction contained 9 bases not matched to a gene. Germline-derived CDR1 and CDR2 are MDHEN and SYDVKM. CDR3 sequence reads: CASSTNRDRYEKLFF. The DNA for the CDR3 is TGTGCCAGCAGTACAAACCGGGACAGATATGAAAAACTGTTTTTT.

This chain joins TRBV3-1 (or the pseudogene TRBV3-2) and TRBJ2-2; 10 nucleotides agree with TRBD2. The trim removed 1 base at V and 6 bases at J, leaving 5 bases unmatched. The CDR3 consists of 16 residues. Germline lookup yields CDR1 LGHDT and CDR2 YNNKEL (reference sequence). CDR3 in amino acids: CASSQASGGVAGELFF. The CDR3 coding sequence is TGTGCCAGCAGCCAAGCCAGCGGGGGGGTGGCCGGGGAGCTGTTTTTT.

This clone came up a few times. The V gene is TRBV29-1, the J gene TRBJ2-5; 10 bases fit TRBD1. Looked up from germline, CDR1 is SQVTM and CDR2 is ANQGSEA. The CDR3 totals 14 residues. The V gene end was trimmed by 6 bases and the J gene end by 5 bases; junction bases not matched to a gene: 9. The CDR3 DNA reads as TGCAGCGTAGGTACCGGGACAGGGGCGGAGACCCAGTACTTC. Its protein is CSVGTGTGAETQYF.

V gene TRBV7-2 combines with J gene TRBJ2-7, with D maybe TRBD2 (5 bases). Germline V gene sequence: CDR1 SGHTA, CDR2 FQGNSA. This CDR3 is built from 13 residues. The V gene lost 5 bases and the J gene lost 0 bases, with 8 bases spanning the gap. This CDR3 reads CASSRRSSYEQYF. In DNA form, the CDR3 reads TGTGCCAGCAGCCGGAGGAGCTCCTACGAGCAGTACTTC. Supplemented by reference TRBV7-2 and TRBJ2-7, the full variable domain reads GAGVSQSPSNKVTEKGKDVELRCDPISGHTALYWYRQSLGQGLEFLIYFQGNSAPDKSGLPSDRFSAERTGGSVSTLTIQRTQQEDSAVYLCASSRRSSYEQYFGPGTRLTVT.

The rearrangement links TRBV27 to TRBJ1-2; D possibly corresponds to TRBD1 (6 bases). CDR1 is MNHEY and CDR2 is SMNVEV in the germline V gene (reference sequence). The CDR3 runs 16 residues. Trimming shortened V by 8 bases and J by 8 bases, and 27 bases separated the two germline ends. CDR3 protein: CASGDVDSPFKGGYTF. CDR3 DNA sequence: TGTGCCAGCGGGGATGTGGACAGTCCTTTCAAGGGAGGCTACACCTTC.